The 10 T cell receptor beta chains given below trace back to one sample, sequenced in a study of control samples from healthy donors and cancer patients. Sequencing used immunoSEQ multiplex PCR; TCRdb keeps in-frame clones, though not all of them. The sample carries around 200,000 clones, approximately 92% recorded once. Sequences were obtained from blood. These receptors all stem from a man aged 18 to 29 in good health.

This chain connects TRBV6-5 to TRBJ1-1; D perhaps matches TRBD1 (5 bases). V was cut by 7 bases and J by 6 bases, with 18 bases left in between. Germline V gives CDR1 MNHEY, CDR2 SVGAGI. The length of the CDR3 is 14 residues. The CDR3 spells CASKSTRDSAEAFF. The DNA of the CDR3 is TGTGCCAGCAAATCAACCAGGGATAGTGCTGAAGCTTTCTTT.

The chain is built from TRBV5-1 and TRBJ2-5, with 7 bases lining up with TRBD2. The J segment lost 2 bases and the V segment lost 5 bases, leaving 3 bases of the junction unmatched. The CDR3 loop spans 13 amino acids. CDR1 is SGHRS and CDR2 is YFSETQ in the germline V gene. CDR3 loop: CASRSGIQETQYF. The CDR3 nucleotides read TGCGCCAGCAGGAGCGGGATTCAAGAGACCCAGTACTTC.

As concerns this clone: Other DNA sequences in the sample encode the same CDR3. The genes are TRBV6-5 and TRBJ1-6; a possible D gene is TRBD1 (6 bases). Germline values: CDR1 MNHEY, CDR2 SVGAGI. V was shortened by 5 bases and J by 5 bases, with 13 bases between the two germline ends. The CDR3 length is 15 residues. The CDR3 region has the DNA TGTGCCAGCAGTCCACCGACAGGAGATAATTCACCCCTCCACTTT. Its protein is CASSPPTGDNSPLHF.

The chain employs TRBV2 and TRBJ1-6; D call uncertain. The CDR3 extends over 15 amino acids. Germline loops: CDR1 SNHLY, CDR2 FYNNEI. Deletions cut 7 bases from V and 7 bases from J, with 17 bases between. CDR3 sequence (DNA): TGTGCCAGCACCCTGCATGGACCGCCGAATTCACCCCTCCACTTT. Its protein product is CASTLHGPPNSPLHF.

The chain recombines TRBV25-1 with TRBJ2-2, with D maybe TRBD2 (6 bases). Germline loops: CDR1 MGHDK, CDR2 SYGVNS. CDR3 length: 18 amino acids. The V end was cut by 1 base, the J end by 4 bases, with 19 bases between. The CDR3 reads CASSEWDSGKKSTGELFF. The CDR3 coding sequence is TGTGCCAGCAGTGAATGGGATAGCGGCAAGAAGAGCACCGGGGAGCTGTTTTTT.

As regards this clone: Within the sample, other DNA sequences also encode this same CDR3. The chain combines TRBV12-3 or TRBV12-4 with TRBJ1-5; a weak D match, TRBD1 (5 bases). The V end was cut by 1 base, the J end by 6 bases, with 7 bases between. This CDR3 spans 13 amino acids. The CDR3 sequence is CASSLGGFQPQHF. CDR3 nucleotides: TGTGCCAGCAGTTTAGGGGGGTTTCAGCCCCAGCATTTT.

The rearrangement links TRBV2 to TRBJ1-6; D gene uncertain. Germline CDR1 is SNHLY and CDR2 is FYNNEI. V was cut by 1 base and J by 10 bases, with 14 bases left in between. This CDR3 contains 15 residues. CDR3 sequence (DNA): TGTGCCAGCAGTGAAGTGGAGACCGTCGGATCACCCCTCCACTTT. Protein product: CASSEVETVGSPLHF.

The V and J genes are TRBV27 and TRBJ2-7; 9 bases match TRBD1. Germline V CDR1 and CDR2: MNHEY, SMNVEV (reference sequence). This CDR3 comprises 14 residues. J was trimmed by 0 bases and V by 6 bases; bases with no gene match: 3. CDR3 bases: TGTGCCAGCAGGGGACAGGGCAGCTCCTACGAGCAGTACTTC. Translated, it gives CASRGQGSSYEQYF.

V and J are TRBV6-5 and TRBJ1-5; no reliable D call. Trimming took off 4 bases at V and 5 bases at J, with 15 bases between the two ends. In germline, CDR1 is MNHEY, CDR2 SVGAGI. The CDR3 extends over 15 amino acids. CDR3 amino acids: CASSSGGESHQPQHF. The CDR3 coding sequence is TGTGCCAGCAGTTCCGGTGGGGAATCCCATCAGCCCCAGCATTTT.

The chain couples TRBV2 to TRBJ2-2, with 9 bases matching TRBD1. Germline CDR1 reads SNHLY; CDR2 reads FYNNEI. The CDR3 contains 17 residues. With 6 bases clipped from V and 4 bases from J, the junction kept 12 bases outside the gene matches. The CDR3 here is CASSPTGGALGTGELFF. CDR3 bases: TGTGCCAGCAGCCCCACAGGGGGCGCTTTGGGCACCGGGGAGCTGTTTTTT.